This T cell receptor (beta chain) stems from a study of neurological immune-mediated disorders. This clonotype was seen a handful of times. The time point was: longitudinal time-point 3. Trimming took 5 bases from V and 5 from J, leaving 11 bases between them. Germline V lookup: CDR1 SGHRS, CDR2 YFSETQ. The CDR3 has 13 amino acids. MiXCR was run by TCRdb on the 5' RACE reads, yielding one entry per CDR3 protein. This sample has approximately 48,000 distinct CDR3 sequences, with roughly 13% found just once. Sequencing used PBMCs. The clonotype comes from a male donor with HTLV-1-associated myelopathy (HAM/TSP). The rearrangement links TRBV5-1 to TRBJ2-1; D is tentatively TRBD1 or TRBD2 (6 bases each). This chain's CDR3 is CASSPGAHNEQFF. The CDR3 nucleotides read TGCGCCAGCAGTCCGGGGGCCCACAATGAGCAGTTCTTC.